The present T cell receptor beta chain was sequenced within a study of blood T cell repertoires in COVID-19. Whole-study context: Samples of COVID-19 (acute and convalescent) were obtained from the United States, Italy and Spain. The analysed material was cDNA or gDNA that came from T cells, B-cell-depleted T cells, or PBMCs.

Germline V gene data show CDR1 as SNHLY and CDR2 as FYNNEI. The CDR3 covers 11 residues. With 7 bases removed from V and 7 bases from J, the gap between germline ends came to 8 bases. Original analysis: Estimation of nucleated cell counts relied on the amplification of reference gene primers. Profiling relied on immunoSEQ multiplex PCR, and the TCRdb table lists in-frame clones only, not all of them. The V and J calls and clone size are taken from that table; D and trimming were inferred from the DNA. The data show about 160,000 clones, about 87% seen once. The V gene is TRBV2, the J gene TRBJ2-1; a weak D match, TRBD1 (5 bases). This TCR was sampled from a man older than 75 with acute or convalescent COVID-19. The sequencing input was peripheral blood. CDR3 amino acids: CASTQGNEQFF. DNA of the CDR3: TGTGCCAGCACCCAGGGAAATGAGCAGTTCTTC.